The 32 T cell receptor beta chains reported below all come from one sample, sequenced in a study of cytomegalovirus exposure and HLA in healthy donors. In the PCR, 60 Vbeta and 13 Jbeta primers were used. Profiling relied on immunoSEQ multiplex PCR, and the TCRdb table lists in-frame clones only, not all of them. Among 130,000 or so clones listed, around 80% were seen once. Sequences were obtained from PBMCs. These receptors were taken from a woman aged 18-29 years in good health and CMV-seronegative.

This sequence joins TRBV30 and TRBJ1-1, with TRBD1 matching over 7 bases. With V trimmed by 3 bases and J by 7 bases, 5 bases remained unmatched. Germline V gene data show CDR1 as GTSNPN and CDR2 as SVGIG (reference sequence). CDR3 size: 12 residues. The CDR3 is CAWRGTAYEAFF. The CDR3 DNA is TGTGCCTGGAGGGGGACAGCCTATGAAGCTTTCTTT.

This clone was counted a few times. CDR3 coding DNA: TGCGCCAGCAGCTTGGGGTGGACAGAGGCTGGGGCCAACGTCCTGACTTTC. It codes for CASSLGWTEAGANVLTF. The V gene is TRBV5-1, the J gene TRBJ2-6, with D possibly TRBD1 on 6 matching bases. Looked up from germline, CDR1 is SGHRS and CDR2 is YFSETQ. The CDR3 totals 17 residues. The V gene lost 0 bases and the J gene lost 2 bases, with 12 bases spanning the gap.

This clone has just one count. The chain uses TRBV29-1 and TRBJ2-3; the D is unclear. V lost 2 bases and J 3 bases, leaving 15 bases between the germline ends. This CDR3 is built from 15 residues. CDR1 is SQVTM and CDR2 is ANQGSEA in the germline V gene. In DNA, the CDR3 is TGCAGCGTTGAATCTAAGTTGCCGGTGACAGATACGCAGTATTTT. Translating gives CSVESKLPVTDTQYF.

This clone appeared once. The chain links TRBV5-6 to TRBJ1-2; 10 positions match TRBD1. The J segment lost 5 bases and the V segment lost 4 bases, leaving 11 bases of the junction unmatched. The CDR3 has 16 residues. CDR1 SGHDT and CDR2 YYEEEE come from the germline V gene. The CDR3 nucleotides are TGTGCCAGCAGCCGAGGCCCCGGGACAGGGGTTTATGGCTACACCTTC. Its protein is CASSRGPGTGVYGYTF.

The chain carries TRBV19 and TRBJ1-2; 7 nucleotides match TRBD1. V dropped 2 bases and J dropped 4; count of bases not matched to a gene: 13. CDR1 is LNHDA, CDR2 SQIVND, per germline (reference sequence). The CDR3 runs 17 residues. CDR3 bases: TGTGCCAGTAGTATAACAGGGGAAGATATCTACGGCTATGGCTACACCTTC. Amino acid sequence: CASSITGEDIYGYGYTF.

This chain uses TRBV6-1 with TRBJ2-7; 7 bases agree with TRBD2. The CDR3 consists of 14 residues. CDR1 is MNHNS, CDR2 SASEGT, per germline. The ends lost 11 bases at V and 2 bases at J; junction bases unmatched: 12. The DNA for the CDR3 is TGTGCCGCGTCCCTAGCGGAGGGACCCTACGAGCAGTACTTC. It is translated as CAASLAEGPYEQYF.

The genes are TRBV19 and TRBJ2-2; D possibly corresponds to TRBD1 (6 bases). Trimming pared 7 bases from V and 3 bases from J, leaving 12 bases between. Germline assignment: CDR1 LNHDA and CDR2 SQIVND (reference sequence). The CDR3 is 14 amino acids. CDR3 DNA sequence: TGTGCCAGTAAGGCAGGGGCAGACACCGGGGAGCTGTTTTTT. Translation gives CASKAGADTGELFF.

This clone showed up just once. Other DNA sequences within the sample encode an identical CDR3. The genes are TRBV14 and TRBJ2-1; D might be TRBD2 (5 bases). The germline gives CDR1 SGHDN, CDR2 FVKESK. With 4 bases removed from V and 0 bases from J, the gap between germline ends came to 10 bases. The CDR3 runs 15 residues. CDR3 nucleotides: TGTGCCAGCAGCCTACTCGGAGGCTCCTACAATGAGCAGTTCTTC. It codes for CASSLLGGSYNEQFF.

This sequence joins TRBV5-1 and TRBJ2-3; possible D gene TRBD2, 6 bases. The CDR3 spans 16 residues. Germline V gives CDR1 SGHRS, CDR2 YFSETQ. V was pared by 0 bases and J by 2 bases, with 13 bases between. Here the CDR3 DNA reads TGCGCCAGCAGCTTGGTTGGAGGGGCCATCACAGATACGCAGTATTTT. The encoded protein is CASSLVGGAITDTQYF.

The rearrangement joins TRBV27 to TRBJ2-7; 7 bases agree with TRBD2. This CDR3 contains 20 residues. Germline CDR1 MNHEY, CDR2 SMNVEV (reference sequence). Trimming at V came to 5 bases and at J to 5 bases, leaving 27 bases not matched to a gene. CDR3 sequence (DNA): TGTGCCAGCAGTACGACGGGGACTACCGCTGCCCCCGGAGTGGGCGACGAGCAGTACTTC. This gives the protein CASSTTGTTAAPGVGDEQYF.

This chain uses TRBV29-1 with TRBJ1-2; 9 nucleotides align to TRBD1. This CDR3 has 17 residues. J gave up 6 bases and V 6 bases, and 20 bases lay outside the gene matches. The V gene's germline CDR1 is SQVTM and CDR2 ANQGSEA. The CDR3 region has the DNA TGCAGCGTCTCGAGACCGGACAGGGGAATAATGAGGGATGGCTACACCTTC. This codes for CSVSRPDRGIMRDGYTF. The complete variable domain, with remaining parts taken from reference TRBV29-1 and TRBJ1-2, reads SAVISQKPSRDICQRGTSLTIQCQVDSQVTMMFWYRQQPGQSLTLIATANQGSEATYESGFVIDKFPISRPNLTFSTLTVSNMSPEDSSIYLCSVSRPDRGIMRDGYTFGSGTRLTVV.

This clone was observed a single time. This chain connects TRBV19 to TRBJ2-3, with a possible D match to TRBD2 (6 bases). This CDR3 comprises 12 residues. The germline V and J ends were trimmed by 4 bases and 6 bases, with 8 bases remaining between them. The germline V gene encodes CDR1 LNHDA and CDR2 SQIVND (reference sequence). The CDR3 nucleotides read TGTGCCAGTAGTAGTCGGGGGGATACGCAGTATTTT. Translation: CASSSRGDTQYF.

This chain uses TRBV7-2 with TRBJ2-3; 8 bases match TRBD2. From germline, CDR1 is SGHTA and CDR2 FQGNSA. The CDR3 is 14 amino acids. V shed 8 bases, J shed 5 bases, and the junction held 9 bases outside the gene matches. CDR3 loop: CASPPAGAGDTQYF. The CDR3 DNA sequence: TGTGCCAGCCCTCCAGCGGGAGCAGGAGATACGCAGTATTTT.

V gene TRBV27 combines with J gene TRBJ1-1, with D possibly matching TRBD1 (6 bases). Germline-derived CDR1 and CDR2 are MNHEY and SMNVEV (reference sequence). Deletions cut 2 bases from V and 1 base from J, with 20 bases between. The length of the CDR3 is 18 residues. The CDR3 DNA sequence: TGTGCCAGCAGTTTAATTTCACTGGACAGCCAAGGGAACACTGAAGCTTTCTTT. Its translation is CASSLISLDSQGNTEAFF.

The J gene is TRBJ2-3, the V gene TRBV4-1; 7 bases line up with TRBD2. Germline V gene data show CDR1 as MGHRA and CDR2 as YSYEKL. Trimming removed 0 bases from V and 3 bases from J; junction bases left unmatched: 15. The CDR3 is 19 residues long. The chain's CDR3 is CASSQDRTRLAADTDTQYF. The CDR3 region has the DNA TGCGCCAGCAGCCAAGACCGAACCCGACTAGCAGCGGATACAGATACGCAGTATTTT.

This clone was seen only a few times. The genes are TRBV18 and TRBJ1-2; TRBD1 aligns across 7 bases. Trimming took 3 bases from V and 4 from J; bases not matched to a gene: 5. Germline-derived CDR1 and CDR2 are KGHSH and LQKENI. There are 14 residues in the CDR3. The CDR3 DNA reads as TGTGCCAGCTCACCTCGACAGGGTCCCTATGGCTACACCTTC. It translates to CASSPRQGPYGYTF.

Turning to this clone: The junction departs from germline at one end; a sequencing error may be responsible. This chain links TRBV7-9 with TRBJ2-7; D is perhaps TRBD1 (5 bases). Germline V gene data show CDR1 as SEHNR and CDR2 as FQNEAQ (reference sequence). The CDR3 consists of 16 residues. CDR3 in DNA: TGTGCCAGCAGCTTAGGGGGATCAAGGACACACTACGAGCAGTGCTTC. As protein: CASSLGGSRTHYEQCF.

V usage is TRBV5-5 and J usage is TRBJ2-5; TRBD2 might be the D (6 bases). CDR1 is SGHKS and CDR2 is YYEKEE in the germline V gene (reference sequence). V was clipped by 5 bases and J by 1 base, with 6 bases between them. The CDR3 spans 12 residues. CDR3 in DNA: TGTGCCAGCAGGGGACTCCAAGAGACCCAGTACTTC. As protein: CASRGLQETQYF.

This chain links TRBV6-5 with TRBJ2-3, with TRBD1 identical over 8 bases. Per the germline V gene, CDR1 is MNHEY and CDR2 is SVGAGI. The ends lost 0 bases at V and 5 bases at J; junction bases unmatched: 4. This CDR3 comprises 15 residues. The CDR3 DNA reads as TGTGCCAGCAGTTACTCCGCAGGGGGCGAAGATACGCAGTATTTT. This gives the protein CASSYSAGGEDTQYF.

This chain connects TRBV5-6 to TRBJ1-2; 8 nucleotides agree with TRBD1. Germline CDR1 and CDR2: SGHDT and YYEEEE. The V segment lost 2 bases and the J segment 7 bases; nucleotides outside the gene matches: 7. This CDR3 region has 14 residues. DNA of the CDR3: TGTGCCAGCAGCTTCCTGCAGGGGGCATTTGGCTACACCTTC. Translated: CASSFLQGAFGYTF.

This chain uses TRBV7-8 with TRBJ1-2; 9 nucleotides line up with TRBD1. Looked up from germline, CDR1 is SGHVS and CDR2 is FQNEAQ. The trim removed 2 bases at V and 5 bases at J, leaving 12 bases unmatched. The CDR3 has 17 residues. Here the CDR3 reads CASSLTISTGGRYGYTF. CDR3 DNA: TGTGCCAGCAGCTTAACAATCTCGACAGGGGGACGATATGGCTACACCTTC.

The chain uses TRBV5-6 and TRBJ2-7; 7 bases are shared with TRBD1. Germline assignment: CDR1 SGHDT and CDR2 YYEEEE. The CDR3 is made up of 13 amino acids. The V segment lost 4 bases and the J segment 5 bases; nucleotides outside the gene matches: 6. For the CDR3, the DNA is TGTGCCAGCAGCAATGACAGGGTAGACGAGCAGTACTTC. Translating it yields CASSNDRVDEQYF.

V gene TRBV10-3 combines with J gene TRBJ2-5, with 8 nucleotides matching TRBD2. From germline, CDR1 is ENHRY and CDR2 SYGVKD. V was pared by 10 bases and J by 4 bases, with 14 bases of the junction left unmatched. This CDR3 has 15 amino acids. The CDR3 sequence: CATARLTSAGETQYF. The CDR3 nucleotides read TGTGCCACGGCCCGCTTGACTAGCGCGGGAGAGACCCAGTACTTC.

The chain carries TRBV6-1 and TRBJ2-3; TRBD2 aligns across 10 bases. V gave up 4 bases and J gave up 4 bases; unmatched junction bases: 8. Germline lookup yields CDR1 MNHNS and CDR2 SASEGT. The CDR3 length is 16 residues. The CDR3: CASSVLSGRNSDTQYF. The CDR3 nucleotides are TGTGCCAGCAGTGTCCTTAGCGGGAGGAATTCAGATACGCAGTATTTT.

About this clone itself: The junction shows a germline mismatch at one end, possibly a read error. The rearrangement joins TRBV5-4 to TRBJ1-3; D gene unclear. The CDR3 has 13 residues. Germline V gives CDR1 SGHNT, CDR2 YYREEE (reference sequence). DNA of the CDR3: TGTGCCAGCAGTTTTGGAGAGGTAGCCGCATTGGATTTT. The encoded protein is CASSFGEVAALDF.

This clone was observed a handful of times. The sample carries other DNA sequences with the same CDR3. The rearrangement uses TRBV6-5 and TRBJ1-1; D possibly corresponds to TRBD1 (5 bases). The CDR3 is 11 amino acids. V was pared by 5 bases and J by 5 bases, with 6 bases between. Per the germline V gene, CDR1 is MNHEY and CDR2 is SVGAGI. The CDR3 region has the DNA TGTGCCAGCAGTAGGGGAACTGAAGCTTTCTTT. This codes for CASSRGTEAFF.

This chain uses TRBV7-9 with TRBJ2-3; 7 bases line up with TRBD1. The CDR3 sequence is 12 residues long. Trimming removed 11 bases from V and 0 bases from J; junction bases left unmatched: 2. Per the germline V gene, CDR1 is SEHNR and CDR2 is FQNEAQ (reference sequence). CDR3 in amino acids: CAGQVSTDTQYF. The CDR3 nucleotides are TGTGCCGGACAGGTTAGCACAGATACGCAGTATTTT.

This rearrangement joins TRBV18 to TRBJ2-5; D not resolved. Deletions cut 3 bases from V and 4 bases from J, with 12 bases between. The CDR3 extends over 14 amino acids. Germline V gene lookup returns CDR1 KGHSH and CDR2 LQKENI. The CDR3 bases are TGTGCCAGCTCACCGGGCCGATTAGGAGAGACCCAGTACTTC. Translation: CASSPGRLGETQYF.

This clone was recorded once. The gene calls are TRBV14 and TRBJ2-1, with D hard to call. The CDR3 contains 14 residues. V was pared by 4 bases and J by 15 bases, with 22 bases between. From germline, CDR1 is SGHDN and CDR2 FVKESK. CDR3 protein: CASSPFPGRLPWFF. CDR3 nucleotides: TGTGCCAGCAGCCCCTTCCCAGGTCGGCTACCGTGGTTCTTC.

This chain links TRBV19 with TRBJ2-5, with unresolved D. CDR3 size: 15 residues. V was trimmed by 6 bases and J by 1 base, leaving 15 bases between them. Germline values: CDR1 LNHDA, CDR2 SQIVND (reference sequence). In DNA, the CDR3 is TGTGCCAGTAGGGCACAGCTAACCTCCCAAGAGACCCAGTACTTC. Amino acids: CASRAQLTSQETQYF.

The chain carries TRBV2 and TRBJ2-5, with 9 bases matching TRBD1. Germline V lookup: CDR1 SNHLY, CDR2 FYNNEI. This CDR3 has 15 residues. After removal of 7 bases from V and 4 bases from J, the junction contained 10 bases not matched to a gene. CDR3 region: CASTGTGRTGETQYF. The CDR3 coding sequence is TGTGCCAGCACCGGGACAGGGAGGACTGGAGAGACCCAGTACTTC.

The CDR3: CASSQEGRGGYEQYF. Here the CDR3 DNA reads TGCGCCAGCAGCCAAGAAGGCAGGGGCGGGTACGAGCAGTACTTC. V and J are TRBV4-1 and TRBJ2-7; D is possibly TRBD1 (6 bases). The CDR3 totals 15 residues. The germline gives CDR1 MGHRA, CDR2 YSYEKL. The ends were cut back, 0 bases at V and 4 bases at J, with 13 bases in the middle.